This T cell receptor (beta chain) stems from a study of CD8 T cells in Susac syndrome. The study's findings and limits: The number of individuals included in the study's TCR sequencing and HLA analysis was acknowledged as relatively small.

The RNA input was roughly 0.5 to 1 ug, and it was reverse transcribed with random hexamers. TCRdb analysed the immunoSEQ multiplex PCR reads with MiXCR anew, one entry per CDR3 protein. This sample has 150,000 to 200,000 distinct CDR3 sequences; approximately 95% occur once, and the top ten carry 0.085% to 0.095%. The CDR3 consists of 11 residues. Germline V CDR1 and CDR2: GTSNPN, SVGIG (reference sequence). Trimming removed 1 base from V and 5 bases from J, with 5 bases in between. On this clonotype: Its antigen is as yet unknown.

The authors sequenced TCR beta from blood CD8+ and CD4+ T cells. The clonotype was recovered from a human donor with multiple sclerosis. Sequencing used CD4+ T cells from PBMCs. V usage is TRBV30 and J usage is TRBJ2-5, with D hard to call. CDR3 residues: CAWSGPETQYF. The CDR3 nucleotides read TGTGCCTGGAGTGGGCCTGAGACCCAGTACTTC. Full variable domain (remainder filled in from reference TRBV30 and TRBJ2-5): SQTIHQWPATLVQPVGSPLSLECTVEGTSNPNLYWYRQAAGRGLQLLFYSVGIGQISSEVPQNLSASRPQDRQFILSSKKLLLSDSGFYLCAWSGPETQYFGPGTRLLVL.